Listed here is a single T cell receptor (beta chain). There are a few counts of this clone. This clone's antigen is unknown. There are no base qualities to consult, and no much larger clone falls within one base. Libraries were constructed by the immunoSEQ multiplex PCR assay. For TCR sequencing, RNA was extracted from every sample and reverse transcribed into cDNA to serve as template. First-strand cDNA was synthesized with SuperScript III using a 2:1 mix of oligo-dT and random hexamers. Amplification bias was assessed with a synthetic immune receptor repertoire, and residual bias was removed computationally. The original methods were these. After raw reads were preprocessed to remove errors, the CDR3 was defined following IMGT conventions as running from the conserved cysteine to phenylalanine. Clonality was calculated as 1 minus Shannon entropy normalized by log2 of the number of productive unique TCRs. CD4 or CD8 identity of scalp clones was inferred by cross-referencing scalp TCRbeta sequences with sorted blood CD4 and CD8 repertoires. TCRdb retrieved this table from immuneACCESS and kept in-frame rearrangements only. Not all clones are present; in checked studies, unresolved V genes account for under half, and no reason is known for the remainder. The V and J calls and clone size were taken over from that table, and D and trimming were inferred from the DNA. This sample comprises approximately 40,000 clones, roughly 53% of them detected only once. The ten largest make up under 2% of the sample.

This entry comes from a study of CD8+ T cells in alopecia areata (dated by TCRdb to 2017 to 2018). Describing the broader study: In both human patients and the C3H/HeJ mouse model, the study applied high-throughput TCRbeta sequencing to look at T cell clonal expansion in alopecia areata. Scalp tissue and sorted CD4+ and CD8+ peripheral blood T cells from patchy and totalis/universalis alopecia areata patients and from healthy controls were covered by human TCRbeta sequencing. Scalp clonality was compared among normal scalp (n=4), patchy alopecia areata scalp (n=8), and alopecia totalis/universalis scalp (n=8). RNA came from the PAXgene miRNA kit for fixed scalp, the miRNeasy kit for PBMCs, and the RNeasy kit for mouse skin. Amplification of TCRbeta CDR3 regions was done by immunoSEQ multiplex PCR using 35 Vbeta forward primers and 13 Jbeta reverse primers.

In a handful of patients from the biomarker study, CD4+ cells were sorted further to obtain CD25+CD127- cells. Peripheral blood and lesional scalp punch biopsies were obtained from patients with alopecia areata. After PBMCs were isolated by density centrifugation and stained for CD3, CD4 and CD8, a FACSAria was used to sort CD4+ and CD8+ T cells. Untreated alopecia areata patients were recruited as part of a multicenter biomarker study. The research as a whole found: Compared with normal scalp, lesional scalp had higher clonality and more expanded CD8+ clones, particularly in alopecia totalis/universalis, a pattern that suggests antigenic drive. Scalp TCR repertoire analysis is complicated because resident alphabeta T cells in normal human skin are also sequenced, whereas mouse skin is dominated by gammadelta T cells. Shared TCR sequences between patients were less evident than in mice, which may be partly attributable to HLA diversity in the patient population.

In the germline V gene, CDR1 corresponds to SGHRS and CDR2 to YFSETQ. At the junction V is shortened by 4 bases and J by 3 bases, with 16 bases in between. From the cysteine through the phenylalanine, the CDR3 covers 15 amino acids. The only DNA kept is the CDR3, 45 bases in frame from the first base. Rearrangement joined TRBV5-1 to TRBJ2-5; a tentative D match to TRBD2 spans 6 bases. Specimen: CD4+ Tregs sorted from blood. The sequence came from a human donor with alopecia areata. The DNA is TGCGCCAGCAGCCCACAGACTAGACCCGAAGAGACCCAGTACTTC. The translation is CASSPQTRPEETQYF.